What follows describes a single T cell receptor (beta chain). This CDR3 has 14 amino acids. V was trimmed by 4 bases and J by 0 bases, leaving 11 bases between them. Germline V CDR1 and CDR2: SGHRS, YFSETQ. The data were taken from a study of shared clonotypes between healthy human individuals. Profiled with immunoSEQ multiplex PCR; TCRdb holds only in-frame clones, not every one. The data contain some 2.4 million clones, 80% to 95% of them singletons. The chain couples TRBV5-1 to TRBJ2-7; D not resolved. This TCR was recovered from a man between 18 and 29 years old in good health. Some clones in this sample may be carry-over from other donors' samples. The sample was naive CD4+ T cells from PBMCs. Subset specified: CD45RA+ positively selected. The CDR3 protein is CASSAGPSSYEQYF. The CDR3, as DNA: TGCGCCAGCAGCGCCGGGCCGAGCTCCTACGAGCAGTACTTC. Full variable domain (remainder filled in from reference TRBV5-1 and TRBJ2-7): KAGVTQTPRYLIKTRGQQVTLSCSPISGHRSVSWYQQTPGQGLQFLFEYFSETQRNKGNFPGRFSGRQFSNSRSEMNVSTLELGDSALYLCASSAGPSSYEQYFGPGTRLTVT.